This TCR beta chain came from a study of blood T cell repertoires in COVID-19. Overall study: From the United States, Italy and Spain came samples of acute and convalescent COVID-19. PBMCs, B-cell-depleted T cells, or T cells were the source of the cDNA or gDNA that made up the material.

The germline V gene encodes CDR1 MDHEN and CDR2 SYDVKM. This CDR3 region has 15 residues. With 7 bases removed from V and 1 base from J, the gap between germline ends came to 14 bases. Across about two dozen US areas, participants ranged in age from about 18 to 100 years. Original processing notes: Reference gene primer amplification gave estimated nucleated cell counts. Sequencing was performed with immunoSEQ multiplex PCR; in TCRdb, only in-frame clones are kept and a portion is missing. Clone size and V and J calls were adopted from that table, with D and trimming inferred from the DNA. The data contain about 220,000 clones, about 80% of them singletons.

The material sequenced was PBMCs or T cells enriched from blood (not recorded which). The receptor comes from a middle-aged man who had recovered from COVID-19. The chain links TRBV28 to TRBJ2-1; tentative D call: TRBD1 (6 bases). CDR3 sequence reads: CASTMNRVSYNEQFF. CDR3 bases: TGTGCCAGCACCATGAACAGGGTTTCCTACAATGAGCAGTTCTTC.